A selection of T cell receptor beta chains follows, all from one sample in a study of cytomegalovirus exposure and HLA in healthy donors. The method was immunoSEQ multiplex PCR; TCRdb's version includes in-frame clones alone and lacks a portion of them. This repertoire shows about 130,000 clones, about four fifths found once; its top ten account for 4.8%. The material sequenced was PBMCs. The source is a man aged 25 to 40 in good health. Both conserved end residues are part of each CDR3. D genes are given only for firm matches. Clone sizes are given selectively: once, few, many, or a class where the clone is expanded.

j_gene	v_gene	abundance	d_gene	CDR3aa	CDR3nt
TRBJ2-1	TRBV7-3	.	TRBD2	CASSLGTSSYNEQFF	TGTGCCAGCAGCCTCGGGACTAGCTCATACAATGAGCAGTTCTTC
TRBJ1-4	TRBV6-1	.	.	CASSEIQGREKLFF	TGTGCCAGCAGTGAAATCCAGGGTAGGGAAAAACTGTTTTTT
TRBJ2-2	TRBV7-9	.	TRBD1	CSSRTGGYTGELFF	TGTTCCAGCAGGACAGGGGGCTACACCGGGGAGCTGTTTTTT
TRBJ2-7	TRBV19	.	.	CASSMMQGSYEQYF	TGTGCCAGTAGTATGATGCAGGGGTCCTACGAGCAGTACTTC
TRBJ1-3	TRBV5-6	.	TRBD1	CASSLKDRGNTIYF	TGTGCCAGCAGCCTGAAGGACAGGGGAAACACCATATATTTT
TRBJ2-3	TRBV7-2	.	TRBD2	CASSLGAGGSTDTQYF	TGTGCCAGCAGCTTGGGAGCGGGAGGGAGCACAGATACGCAGTATTTT
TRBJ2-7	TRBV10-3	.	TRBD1	CAISEDRVSYEQYF	TGTGCCATCAGTGAGGACAGGGTCTCCTACGAGCAGTACTTC
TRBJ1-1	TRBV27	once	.	CASSWAALNTEAFF	TGTGCCAGCAGTTGGGCCGCGTTGAACACTGAAGCTTTCTTT
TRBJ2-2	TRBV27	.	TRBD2	CASTPRGEGLGELFF	TGTGCCAGCACACCGCGGGGGGAGGGACTCGGGGAGCTGTTTTTT
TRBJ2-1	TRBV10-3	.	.	CAIRGGPEGNEQFF	TGTGCCATCAGGGGGGGACCAGAGGGTAATGAGCAGTTCTTC
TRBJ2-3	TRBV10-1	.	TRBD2	CASSDAGTSGRDTQYF	TGCGCCAGCAGTGACGCCGGGACTAGCGGGAGAGATACGCAGTATTTT
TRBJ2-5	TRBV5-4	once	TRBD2	CASSTRTSGGETQYF	TGTGCCAGCAGCACGCGGACTAGCGGAGGCGAGACCCAGTACTTC
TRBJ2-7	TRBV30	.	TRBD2	CAWAGGYEQYF	TGTGCCTGGGCGGGGGGTTACGAGCAGTACTTC
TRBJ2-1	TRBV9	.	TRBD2	CASSGGAGGQWNEQFF	TGTGCCAGCAGCGGGGGAGCGGGAGGGCAGTGGAATGAGCAGTTCTTC
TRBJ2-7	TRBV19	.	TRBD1	CASRETPGTGPYEQYF	TGTGCCAGTAGAGAAACTCCCGGGACAGGCCCCTACGAGCAGTACTTC
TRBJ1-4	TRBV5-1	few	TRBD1	CASSQGVLGDVNEKLFF	TGCGCCAGCAGCCAGGGGGTTTTGGGGGATGTTAATGAAAAACTGTTTTTT
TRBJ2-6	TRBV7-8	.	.	CASNILSGANVLTF	TGTGCCAGCAATATTCTCTCTGGGGCCAACGTCCTGACTTTC
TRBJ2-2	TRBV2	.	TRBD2	CASTPTSVSGELFF	TGTGCCAGCACGCCGACTAGCGTGTCCGGGGAGCTGTTTTTT
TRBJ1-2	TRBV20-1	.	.	CRVRNGYTF	TGCAGAGTGCGTAATGGCTACACCTTC
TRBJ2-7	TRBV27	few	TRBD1	CASSRDSSYEQYF	TGTGCCAGCAGCCGGGACAGCTCCTACGAGCAGTACTTC
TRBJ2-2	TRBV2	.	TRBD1	CASSDRGHTGELFF	TGTGCCAGCAGTGACAGGGGGCACACCGGGGAGCTGTTTTTT
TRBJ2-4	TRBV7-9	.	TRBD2	CASSYWNGRDTNIQYF	TGTGCCAGCAGTTATTGGAACGGGAGGGACACGAACATTCAGTACTTC
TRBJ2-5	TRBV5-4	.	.	CASSLGERETQYF	TGTGCCAGCAGCTTGGGAGAACGAGAGACCCAGTACTTC
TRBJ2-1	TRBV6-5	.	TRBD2	CASSGGLAGDEQFF	TGTGCCAGCAGTGGCGGACTAGCGGGAGATGAGCAGTTCTTC
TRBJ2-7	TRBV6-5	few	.	CASGLAYEQYF	TGTGCCAGCGGGTTAGCGTACGAGCAGTACTTC
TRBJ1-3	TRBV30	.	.	CAWGRGYTIYF	TGTGCCTGGGGCAGGGGATACACCATATATTTT
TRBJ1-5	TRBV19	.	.	CASRKVYRAQPQHF	TGTGCCAGTAGAAAGGTCTACAGGGCTCAGCCCCAGCATTTT
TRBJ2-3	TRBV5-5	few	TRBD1	CASSTGTGVDTQYF	TGTGCCAGCAGCACCGGGACAGGGGTTGATACGCAGTATTTT
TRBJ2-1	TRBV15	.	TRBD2	CATSRDGARGEQFF	TGTGCCACCAGCAGAGACGGCGCGCGGGGGGAGCAGTTCTTC
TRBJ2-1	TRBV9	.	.	CASSVWPGDNEQFF	TGTGCCAGCAGCGTATGGCCGGGAGACAATGAGCAGTTCTTC
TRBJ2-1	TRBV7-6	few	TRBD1	CASSARTGFYNEQFF	TGTGCCAGCAGCGCCCGGACAGGTTTTTACAATGAGCAGTTCTTC
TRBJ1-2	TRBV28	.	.	CASSPMTVGYTF	TGTGCCAGCAGTCCAATGACAGTTGGCTACACCTTC
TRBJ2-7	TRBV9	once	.	CASSGSSYEQYF	TGTGCCAGCTCTGGGAGCTCCTACGAGCAGTACTTC
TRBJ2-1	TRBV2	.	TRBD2	CASSAFGLAGGHEQFF	TGTGCCAGCAGTGCGTTCGGACTAGCGGGAGGCCATGAGCAGTTCTTC
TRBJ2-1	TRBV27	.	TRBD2	CASILLGGRGNEQFF	TGTGCCAGCATTTTATTGGGCGGGAGGGGTAATGAGCAGTTCTTC